The clone carrying this TCR beta chain was observed a handful of times. The target antigen is unknown. MiXCR, applied by TCRdb to the 5' RACE reads, yields one record per CDR3 protein. The table records roughly 450,000 distinct CDR3 sequences, about 25% of them present only once. The record originates from a study of CD8 T cells in ankylosing spondylitis. Germline CDR1 and CDR2: SNHLY and FYNNEI. The CDR3 length is 14 residues. The ends were cut back, 5 bases at V and 1 base at J, with 11 bases in the middle. Findings and limits, study-wide: Ankylosing spondylitis blood seemed to carry a telltale TCR beta motif made of seven or eight highly homologous variants.

The sequencing input was blood, either unsorted or a sorted T cell fraction (not recorded which). This rearrangement joins TRBV2 to TRBJ1-2; tentative D call: TRBD1 (5 bases). The source is a male donor with ankylosing spondylitis. Here the CDR3 reads CASSFQGFNYGYTF. CDR3 coding DNA: TGTGCCAGCAGTTTCCAGGGTTTTAACTATGGCTACACCTTC.